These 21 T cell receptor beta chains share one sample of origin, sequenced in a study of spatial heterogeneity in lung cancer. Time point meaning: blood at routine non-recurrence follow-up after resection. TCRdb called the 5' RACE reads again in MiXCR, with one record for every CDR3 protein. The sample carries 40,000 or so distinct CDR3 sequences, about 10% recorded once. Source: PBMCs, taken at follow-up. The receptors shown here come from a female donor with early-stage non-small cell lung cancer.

CDR3 coding DNA: TGTGCCAGCTTGTGGAGAGCGGGCGACAATGAGCAGTTCTTC. Translated, it gives CASLWRAGDNEQFF. V and J are TRBV7-2 and TRBJ2-1, with D perhaps matching TRBD2 (6 bases). The CDR3 contains 14 residues. Germline V gives CDR1 SGHTA, CDR2 FQGNSA. Trimming left V 8 bases short and J 5 bases short, with 16 bases between. Full variable domain (missing parts from reference TRBV7-2 and TRBJ2-1): GAGVSQSPSNKVTEKGKDVELRCDPISGHTALYWYRQSLGQGLEFLIYFQGNSAPDKSGLPSDRFSAERTGGSVSTLTIQRTQQEDSAVYLCASLWRAGDNEQFFGPGTRLTVL.

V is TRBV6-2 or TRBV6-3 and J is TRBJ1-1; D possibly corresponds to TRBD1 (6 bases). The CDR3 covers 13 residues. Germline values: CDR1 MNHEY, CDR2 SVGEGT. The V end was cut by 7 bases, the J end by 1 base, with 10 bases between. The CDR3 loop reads CASIGTPNTEAFF. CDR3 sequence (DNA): TGTGCCAGCATTGGGACACCGAACACTGAAGCTTTCTTT.

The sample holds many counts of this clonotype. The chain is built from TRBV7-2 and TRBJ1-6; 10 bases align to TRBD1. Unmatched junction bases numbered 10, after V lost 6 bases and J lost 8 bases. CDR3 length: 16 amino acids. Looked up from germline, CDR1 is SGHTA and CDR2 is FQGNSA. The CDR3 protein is CASSNRQGARYSPLHF. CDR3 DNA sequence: TGTGCCAGCAGTAATCGACAGGGGGCGCGTTATTCACCCCTCCACTTT.

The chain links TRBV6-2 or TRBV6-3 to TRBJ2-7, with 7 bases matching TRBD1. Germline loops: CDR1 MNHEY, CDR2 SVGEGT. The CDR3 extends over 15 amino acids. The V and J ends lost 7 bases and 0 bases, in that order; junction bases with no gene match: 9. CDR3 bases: TGTGCCAGCATACAGGGGACAGTGAGCTCCTACGAGCAGTACTTC. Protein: CASIQGTVSSYEQYF.

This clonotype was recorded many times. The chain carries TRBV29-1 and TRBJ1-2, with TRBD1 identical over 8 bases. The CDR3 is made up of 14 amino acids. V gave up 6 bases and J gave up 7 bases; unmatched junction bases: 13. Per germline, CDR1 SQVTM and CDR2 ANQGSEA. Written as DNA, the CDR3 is TGCAGCGTCGACCCCAATACAGGGGGAATTGGCTACACCTTC. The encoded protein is CSVDPNTGGIGYTF.

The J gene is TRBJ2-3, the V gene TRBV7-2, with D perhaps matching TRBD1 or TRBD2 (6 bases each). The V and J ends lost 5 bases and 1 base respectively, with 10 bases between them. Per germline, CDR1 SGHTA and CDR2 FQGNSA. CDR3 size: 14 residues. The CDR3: CASSPGGGTDTQYF. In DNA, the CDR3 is TGTGCCAGCAGCCCCGGGGGCGGCACAGATACGCAGTATTTT.

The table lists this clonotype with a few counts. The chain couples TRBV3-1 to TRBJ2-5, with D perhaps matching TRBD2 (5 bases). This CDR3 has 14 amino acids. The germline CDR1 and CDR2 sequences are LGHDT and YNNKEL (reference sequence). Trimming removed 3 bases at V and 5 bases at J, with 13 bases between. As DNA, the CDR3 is TGTGCCAGCAGCCACCACGGGCGCGGGGAGACCCAGTACTTC. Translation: CASSHHGRGETQYF.

This CDR3 reads CASSLVRFETQYF. The CDR3 DNA is TGTGCCAGCAGCTTAGTCAGATTCGAGACCCAGTACTTC. The chain joins TRBV7-2 to TRBJ2-5; D gene unclear. CDR1 and CDR2 (germline): SGHTA, FQGNSA. The CDR3 extends over 13 amino acids. V shed 1 base and J shed 5 bases, with 8 bases lying between them.

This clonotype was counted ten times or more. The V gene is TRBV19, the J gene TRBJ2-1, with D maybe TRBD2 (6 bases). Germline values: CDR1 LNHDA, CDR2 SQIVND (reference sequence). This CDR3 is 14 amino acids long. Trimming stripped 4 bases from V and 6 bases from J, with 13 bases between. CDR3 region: CASSTILGGNEQFF. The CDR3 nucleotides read TGTGCCAGTAGTACTATCTTGGGGGGCAATGAGCAGTTCTTC.

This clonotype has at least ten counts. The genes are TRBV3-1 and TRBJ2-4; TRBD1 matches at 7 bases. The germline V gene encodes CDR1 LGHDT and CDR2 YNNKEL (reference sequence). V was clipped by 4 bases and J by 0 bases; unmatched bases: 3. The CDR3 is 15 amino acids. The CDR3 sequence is CASSRQGVAKNIQYF. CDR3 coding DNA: TGTGCCAGCAGCCGACAGGGTGTAGCCAAAAACATTCAGTACTTC.

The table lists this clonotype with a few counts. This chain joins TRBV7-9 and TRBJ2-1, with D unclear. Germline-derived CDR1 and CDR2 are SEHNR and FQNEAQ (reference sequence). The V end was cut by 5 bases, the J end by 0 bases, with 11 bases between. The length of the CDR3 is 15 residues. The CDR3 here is CASSPRSSSYNEQFF. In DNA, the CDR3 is TGTGCCAGCAGCCCCCGGTCGAGCTCCTACAATGAGCAGTTCTTC.

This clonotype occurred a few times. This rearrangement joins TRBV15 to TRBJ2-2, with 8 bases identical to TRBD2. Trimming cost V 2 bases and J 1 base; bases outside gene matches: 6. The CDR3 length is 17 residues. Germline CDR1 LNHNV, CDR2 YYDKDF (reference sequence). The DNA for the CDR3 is TGTGCCACCAGCAGAATTAGCGGGGTAATGAACACCGGGGAGCTGTTTTTT. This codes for CATSRISGVMNTGELFF.

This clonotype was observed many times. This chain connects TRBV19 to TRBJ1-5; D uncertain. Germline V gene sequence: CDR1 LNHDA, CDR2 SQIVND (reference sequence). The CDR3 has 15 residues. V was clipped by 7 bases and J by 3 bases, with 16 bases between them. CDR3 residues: CASKYKIGYNQPQHF. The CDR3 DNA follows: TGTGCCAGTAAGTACAAGATCGGGTACAATCAGCCCCAGCATTTT.

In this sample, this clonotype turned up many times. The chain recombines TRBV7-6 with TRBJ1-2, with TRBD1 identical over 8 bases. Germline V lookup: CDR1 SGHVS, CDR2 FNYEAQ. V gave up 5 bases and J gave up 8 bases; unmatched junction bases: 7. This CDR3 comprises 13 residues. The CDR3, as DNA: TGTGCCAGCAGCGGAAACAGGGGGAGCGGCTACACCTTC. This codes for CASSGNRGSGYTF.

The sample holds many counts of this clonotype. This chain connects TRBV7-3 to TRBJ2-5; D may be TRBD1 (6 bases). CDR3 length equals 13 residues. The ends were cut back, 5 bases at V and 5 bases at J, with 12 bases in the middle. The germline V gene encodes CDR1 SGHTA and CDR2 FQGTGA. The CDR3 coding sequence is TGTGCCAGCAGCAGCGGACAGTCGGAGACCCAGTACTTC. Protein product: CASSSGQSETQYF.

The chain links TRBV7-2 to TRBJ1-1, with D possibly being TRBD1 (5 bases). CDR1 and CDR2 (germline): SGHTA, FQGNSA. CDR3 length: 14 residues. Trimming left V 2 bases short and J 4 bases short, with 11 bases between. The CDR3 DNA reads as TGTGCCAGCAGCTTATTTGCAGGGCCCACTGAAGCTTTCTTT. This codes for CASSLFAGPTEAFF.

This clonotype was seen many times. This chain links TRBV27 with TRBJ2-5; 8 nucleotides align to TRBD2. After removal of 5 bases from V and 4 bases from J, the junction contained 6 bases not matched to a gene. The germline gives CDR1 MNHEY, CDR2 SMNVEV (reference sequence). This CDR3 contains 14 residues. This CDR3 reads CASSPRGGRETQYF. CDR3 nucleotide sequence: TGTGCCAGCAGTCCACGGGGGGGCAGAGAGACCCAGTACTTC.

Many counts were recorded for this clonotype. The CDR3, as DNA: TGTGCCAGCAGTCAACTGCGCTCTGGGGCCAACGTCCTGACTTTC. As protein: CASSQLRSGANVLTF. This chain links TRBV6-1 with TRBJ2-6, with D hard to call. Trimming removed 5 bases from V and 0 bases from J, with 8 bases in between. The germline CDR1 and CDR2 sequences are MNHNS and SASEGT. The CDR3 sequence is 15 residues long.

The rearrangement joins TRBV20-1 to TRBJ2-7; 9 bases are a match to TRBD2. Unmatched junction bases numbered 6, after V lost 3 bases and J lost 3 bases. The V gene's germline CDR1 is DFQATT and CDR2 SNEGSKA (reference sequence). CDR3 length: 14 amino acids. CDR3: CSASPSGTDYEQYF. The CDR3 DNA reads TGCAGTGCTAGTCCTAGCGGGACCGACTACGAGCAGTACTTC.

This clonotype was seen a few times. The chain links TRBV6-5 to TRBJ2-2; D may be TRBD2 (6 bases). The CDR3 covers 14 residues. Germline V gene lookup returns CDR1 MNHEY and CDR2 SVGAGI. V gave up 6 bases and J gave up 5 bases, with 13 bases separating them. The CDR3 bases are TGTGCCAGCAGGGGGTTAGGAGGGACCGGGGAGCTGTTTTTT. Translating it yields CASRGLGGTGELFF.

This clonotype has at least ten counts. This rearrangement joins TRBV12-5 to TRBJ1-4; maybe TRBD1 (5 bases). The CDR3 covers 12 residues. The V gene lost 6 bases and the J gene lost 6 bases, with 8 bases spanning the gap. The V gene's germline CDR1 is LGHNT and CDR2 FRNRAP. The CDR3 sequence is CASGSGYEKLFF. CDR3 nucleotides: TGTGCTAGTGGATCAGGGTATGAAAAACTGTTTTTT. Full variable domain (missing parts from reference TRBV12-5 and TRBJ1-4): DARVTQTPRHKVTEMGQEVTMRCQPILGHNTVFWYRQTMMQGLELLAYFRNRAPLDDSGMPKDRFSAEMPDATLATLKIQPSEPRDSAVYFCASGSGYEKLFFGSGTQLSVL.